These T cell receptor beta chains were read from a single sample in a study of radiotherapy plus CTLA-4 blockade in lung cancer. Data came from immunoSEQ multiplex PCR; TCRdb stores just in-frame clones and leaves some out. The table includes 90,000 to 100,000 clones, 65% to 85% detected once. The sequenced sample was peripheral blood, obtained from a patient treated with radiotherapy plus ipilimumab. These receptor sequences come from a human donor with non-small cell lung cancer who had a partial response to radiotherapy plus ipilimumab. Some clones in this sample may be carry-over from other donors' samples. The CDR3 runs from the conserved cysteine through the conserved F or W. Each record gives: D gene, J gene, V gene, clone size, CDR3 protein, CDR3 DNA. A D gene is named only where the DNA matches it firmly. The listing skips clone size in some rows; elsewhere it reads once, few, many or a size class.

- | TRBJ2-3 | TRBV19 | - | CASSIGLGADTQYF | TGTGCCAGTAGTATAGGGCTAGGGGCAGATACGCAGTATTTT
- | TRBJ1-4 | TRBV28 | - | CASSSGQFNEKLFF | TGTGCCAGCAGTTCGGGACAATTTAATGAAAAACTGTTTTTT
- | TRBJ1-2 | TRBV7-9 | few | CASSSYPPGWGYTF | TGTGCCAGCAGCTCCTACCCCCCGGGATGGGGCTACACCTTC
- | TRBJ2-5 | TRBV4-1 | once | CASSPNVGLRETQYF | TGCGCCAGCAGCCCTAACGTCGGACTAAGGGAGACCCAGTACTTC
- | TRBJ2-2 | TRBV10-2 | - | CASRGSPLFGELFF | TGCGCCAGCAGGGGTAGCCCTCTTTTCGGGGAGCTGTTTTTT
- | TRBJ2-7 | TRBV11-2 | - | CASSLQGAYEQYF | TGTGCCAGCAGCTTGCAGGGCGCCTACGAGCAGTACTTC
TRBD2 | TRBJ2-7 | TRBV11-2 | few | CASSPNPLAGGQEQYF | TGTGCCAGCAGCCCCAACCCCCTAGCGGGGGGGCAAGAGCAGTACTTC
- | TRBJ2-5 | TRBV19 | - | CASSPRRGGETQYF | TGTGCCAGTAGTCCCAGGCGAGGGGGAGAGACCCAGTACTTC
TRBD1 | TRBJ2-3 | TRBV5-4 | - | CASSWMGQGTQYF | TGTGCCAGCAGCTGGATGGGACAGGGAACGCAGTATTTT
TRBD2 | TRBJ2-3 | TRBV28 | - | CASSLASGRKYF | TGTGCCAGCAGCCTTGCTAGCGGGAGAAAGTATTTT
TRBD1 | TRBJ2-7 | TRBV6-1 | - | CASTRGQGAYEQYF | TGTGCCAGCACCAGGGGACAGGGGGCCTACGAGCAGTACTTC
- | TRBJ2-7 | TRBV27 | - | CASSSLGRAYEQYF | TGTGCCAGCAGTTCCCTCGGGAGAGCCTACGAGCAGTACTTC
TRBD2 | TRBJ2-1 | TRBV4-1 | many | CASSQASGSINEQFF | TGCGCCAGCAGCCAAGCTAGCGGGAGCATCAATGAGCAGTTCTTC
- | TRBJ2-7 | TRBV5-1 | - | CASSFYLNSYEQYF | TGCGCCAGCAGCTTTTATCTGAACTCCTACGAGCAGTACTTC
TRBD1 | TRBJ1-6 | TRBV28 | - | CASRQPGQGSSPLHF | TGTGCCAGCAGACAACCGGGACAGGGAAGTTCACCCCTCCACTTT
- | TRBJ1-4 | TRBV7-8 | - | CASSSVNEKLFF | TGTGCCAGCAGCTCGGTCAATGAAAAACTGTTTTTT
- | TRBJ1-3 | TRBV9 | - | CASSPTGGNTIYF | TGTGCCAGCAGCCCCACCGGTGGAAACACCATATATTTT
- | TRBJ1-1 | TRBV6-5 | - | CASSYEASANTEAFF | TGTGCCAGCAGTTACGAGGCCAGTGCAAACACTGAAGCTTTCTTT
- | TRBJ2-3 | TRBV19 | - | CASSHSADTQYF | TGTGCCAGTAGCCACTCCGCAGATACGCAGTATTTT
- | TRBJ1-4 | TRBV7-2 | - | CASSRVRSSNEKLFF | TGTGCCAGCAGCCGCGTACGGTCGTCTAATGAAAAACTGTTTTTT
TRBD2 | TRBJ2-1 | TRBV5-1 | - | CASSLSSGRVNEQFF | TGCGCCAGCAGCTTGAGTAGCGGGAGAGTTAATGAGCAGTTCTTC
TRBD2 | TRBJ2-5 | TRBV4-1 | - | CASSQGDGGDQETQYF | TGCGCCAGCAGCCAAGGCGACGGGGGGGATCAAGAGACCCAGTACTTC
TRBD2 | TRBJ2-5 | TRBV7-8 | - | CASTPTPSGGTGQETQYF | TGTGCCAGCACCCCAACCCCCAGCGGGGGGACCGGCCAAGAGACCCAGTACTTC
- | TRBJ2-2 | TRBV11-3 | few | CASSLDMNTGELFF | TGTGCCAGCAGCTTAGACATGAACACCGGGGAGCTGTTTTTT
TRBD2 | TRBJ2-3 | TRBV7-2 | - | CASSKLAGAADTQYF | TGTGCCAGCAGCAAACTAGCGGGGGCCGCCGATACGCAGTATTTT
- | TRBJ1-1 | TRBV11-3 | - | CASSFSGYEAFF | TGTGCCAGCAGCTTTTCAGGTTATGAAGCTTTCTTT
- | TRBJ2-7 | TRBV6-6 | few | CASRRDSQPSPTF | TGTGCCAGCAGACGCGACAGCCAGCCCTCCCCAACCTTC
- | TRBJ2-3 | TRBV20-1 | - | CSAVLGDTQYF | TGCAGTGCTGTACTAGGGGATACGCAGTATTTT
TRBD2 | TRBJ2-7 | TRBV9 | - | CASSVGTSGRYEQYF | TGTGCCAGCAGCGTAGGGACTAGCGGGAGATACGAGCAGTACTTC
- | TRBJ2-2 | TRBV7-6 | - | CASCRGSNTGELFF | TGTGCCAGCTGCCGCGGTTCAAACACCGGGGAGCTGTTTTTT
TRBD2 | TRBJ2-7 | TRBV18 | - | CASSPPSGAGDNEQYF | TGTGCCAGCTCACCACCCTCGGGAGCGGGAGACAACGAGCAGTACTTC
- | TRBJ1-3 | TRBV18 | - | CASSPPGGLFSGNTIYF | TGTGCCAGCTCACCACCAGGGGGACTATTCTCTGGAAACACCATATATTTT
- | TRBJ2-7 | TRBV28 | - | CASSLSWRDPVSYEQYF | TGTGCCAGCAGTTTAAGTTGGAGGGACCCAGTCTCCTACGAGCAGTACTTC
TRBD1 | TRBJ2-7 | TRBV2 | - | CASSLDGQGAYEQYF | TGTGCCAGCAGTCTGGATGGACAGGGGGCCTACGAGCAGTACTTC